These 26 T cell receptor beta chains were all obtained from the same sample, sequenced in a study of T cells after yellow fever vaccination. TCRdb re-called the 5' RACE reads through MiXCR, storing one row per CDR3 protein. The repertoire holds some 300,000 distinct CDR3 sequences, with around 11% as singletons. Specimen: CD4+ T cells sorted from PBMCs, collected 45 days after the yellow fever booster vaccination. The receptors here all came from a man between 18 and 35 years old who received the YFV17D yellow fever vaccine.

This clonotype showed up just a few times. The chain has TRBV7-9 and TRBJ2-2; 9 bases fit TRBD1. Germline loops: CDR1 SEHNR, CDR2 FQNEAQ (reference sequence). The CDR3 has 17 residues. Germline trimming cut 6 bases from V and 1 base from J; bases unmatched to any gene: 9. CDR3 in DNA: TGTGCCAGCAGAACTACAGGGGGCGCACGGAACACCGGGGAGCTGTTTTTT. Translated: CASRTTGGARNTGELFF.

Ten or more counts support this clonotype. The J gene is TRBJ2-3, the V gene TRBV6-5; a possible D gene is TRBD1 (5 bases). There are 14 residues in the CDR3. V was shortened by 5 bases and J by 2 bases, with 11 bases between the two germline ends. The germline CDR1 and CDR2 sequences are MNHEY and SVGAGI. The DNA of the CDR3 is TGTGCCAGCAGTCTGGGGCCATACACAGATACGCAGTATTTT. Encoded protein: CASSLGPYTDTQYF.

This clonotype was counted many times. The chain employs TRBV7-7 and TRBJ2-5; 7 bases align to TRBD1. The junction had 4 bases not matched to a gene; V was cut back by 5 bases and J by 4 bases. This CDR3 contains 13 residues. Germline values: CDR1 SSHAT, CDR2 FNYEAQ (reference sequence). The CDR3 coding sequence is TGTGCCAGCAGCCCTGACAGGGTAGAGACCCAGTACTTC. It specifies CASSPDRVETQYF.

There are many counts of this clonotype. The rearrangement links TRBV2 to TRBJ2-5; unclear D gene. The length of the CDR3 is 14 residues. V shed 8 bases and J shed 2 bases, with 15 bases lying between them. From germline, CDR1 is SNHLY and CDR2 FYNNEI. In DNA form, the CDR3 reads TGTGCCAGCCCCGAAGGGATCAGACAAGAGACCCAGTACTTC. Translated: CASPEGIRQETQYF.

This clonotype was counted at least ten times. The chain links TRBV12-3 or TRBV12-4 to TRBJ2-3; 10 bases agree with TRBD2. The V and J ends lost 5 bases and 2 bases, in that order; junction bases with no gene match: 7. The CDR3 covers 16 residues. CDR3 bases: TGTGCCAGCAGTATCTGGACTAGCGGAGTCACAGATACGCAGTATTTT. Its protein is CASSIWTSGVTDTQYF.

This clonotype appeared a few times. The gene calls are TRBV9 and TRBJ2-3; D is unresolved. The germline gives CDR1 SGDLS, CDR2 YYNGEE. The V end lost 9 bases, the J end lost 9 bases, and 20 bases lay between the germline ends. The CDR3 has 13 residues. CDR3: CATPRPPARTQYF. DNA of the CDR3: TGTGCCACCCCGAGACCACCAGCGCGAACGCAGTATTTT.

This chain uses TRBV12-3 or TRBV12-4 with TRBJ1-1; no definite D call. V was shortened by 11 bases and J by 2 bases, with 18 bases between the two germline ends. The CDR3 runs 14 residues. The CDR3 region has the DNA TGTGCCGCAAAAAGCGGATCGGCCAACACTGAAGCTTTCTTT. It specifies CAAKSGSANTEAFF.

This clonotype has a handful of counts. This chain uses TRBV7-2 with TRBJ2-2; D is unresolved. The V gene's germline CDR1 is SGHTA and CDR2 FQGNSA. Trimming removed 2 bases at V and 7 bases at J, with 5 bases between. The CDR3 spans 12 residues. In DNA, the CDR3 is TGTGCCAGCAGCTTACTAAACGGGGAGCTGTTTTTT. This sequence encodes CASSLLNGELFF.

This rearrangement joins TRBV29-1 to TRBJ2-7; TRBD1 agrees at 11 bases. The germline CDR1 and CDR2 sequences are SQVTM and ANQGSEA. V lost 5 bases, J lost 0 bases, and 12 bases stayed unmatched. The CDR3 spans 17 residues. The CDR3 DNA is TGCAGCGTTATTGATCGGGGCGGGACAGGGGGCTCCTACGAGCAGTACTTC. Protein sequence: CSVIDRGGTGGSYEQYF.

There are many counts of this clonotype. The genes are TRBV7-8 and TRBJ2-3, with TRBD2 identical over 8 bases. The ends lost 11 bases at V and 7 bases at J; junction bases unmatched: 11. Germline values: CDR1 SGHVS, CDR2 FQNEAQ. This CDR3 has 13 amino acids. Here the CDR3 DNA reads TGTGCCGTGGGTCGGGGGGGCGCATATACGCAGTATTTT. The encoded protein is CAVGRGGAYTQYF.

This clonotype was detected only a few times. The V and J genes are TRBV12-3 or TRBV12-4 and TRBJ1-1; a possible D gene is TRBD1 (5 bases). The CDR3 covers 13 residues. Trimming took off 7 bases at V and 5 bases at J, with 14 bases between the two ends. The CDR3 is CASTFRRGTEAFF. The CDR3 region has the DNA TGTGCCAGCACCTTCAGGAGGGGAACTGAAGCTTTCTTT.

V and J are TRBV27 and TRBJ1-1; 9 bases are shared with TRBD1. J was trimmed by 4 bases and V by 10 bases; bases with no gene match: 16. Germline-derived CDR1 and CDR2 are MNHEY and SMNVEV (reference sequence). The CDR3 spans 16 residues. For the CDR3, the DNA is TGTGCCACCCAACCATCGGGACAGGGTAGGGGCACTGAAGCTTTCTTT. It codes for CATQPSGQGRGTEAFF.

The chain carries TRBV10-3 and TRBJ2-7; 7 bases line up with TRBD2. With 7 bases clipped from V and 3 bases from J, the junction kept 6 bases outside the gene matches. Germline lookup yields CDR1 ENHRY and CDR2 SYGVKD. This CDR3 is 13 amino acids long. CDR3 bases: TGTGCCATCAAGGGAGGGGACGGCTACGAGCAGTACTTC. Translation gives CAIKGGDGYEQYF.

This chain connects TRBV4-3 to TRBJ1-2, with D tentatively TRBD1 (5 bases). Deletions cut 4 bases from V and 8 bases from J, with 14 bases between. The CDR3 runs to 13 residues. Germline V gene lookup returns CDR1 LGHNA and CDR2 YSLEER. The CDR3 DNA is TGCGCCAGCAGCCTCCGGGTGGGGGACGGCTACACCTTC. Its protein product is CASSLRVGDGYTF.

This clonotype was seen a few times. This chain links TRBV7-9 with TRBJ1-1, with TRBD1 matching over 8 bases. This CDR3 region has 16 residues. J lost 0 bases, V lost 5 bases, and 8 bases had no gene match. Per germline, CDR1 SEHNR and CDR2 FQNEAQ (reference sequence). DNA for the CDR3: TGTGCCAGCAGCCCCGGGACAGGATTCATGAACACTGAAGCTTTCTTT. Amino acid sequence: CASSPGTGFMNTEAFF.

This CDR3 reads CSASPLGDRAYSPLHF. The CDR3, as DNA: TGCAGTGCTAGCCCCCTTGGGGACAGGGCATATTCACCCCTCCACTTT. The chain uses TRBV20-1 and TRBJ1-6; 9 bases are shared with TRBD1. This CDR3 is 16 amino acids long. The trim removed 3 bases at V and 8 bases at J, leaving 11 bases unmatched. In germline, CDR1 is DFQATT, CDR2 SNEGSKA (reference sequence).

The V gene is TRBV29-1, the J gene TRBJ1-2; D remains unclear. The germline V and J ends were trimmed by 4 bases and 2 bases, with 14 bases remaining between them. The CDR3 is made up of 14 amino acids. From germline, CDR1 is SQVTM and CDR2 ANQGSEA. The CDR3 sequence: CSVVLSGRNYGYTF. CDR3 DNA sequence: TGCAGCGTTGTACTGAGCGGCCGAAACTATGGCTACACCTTC.

V gene TRBV4-3 combines with J gene TRBJ1-2, with D possibly matching TRBD1 (5 bases). The CDR3 length is 16 residues. V lost 0 bases, J lost 6 bases, and 17 bases lay in between. CDR1 is LGHNA and CDR2 is YSLEER in the germline V gene. The CDR3 DNA reads TGCGCCAGCAGCCAAGATGTTCTAGAGGGGAGGAATGGCTACACCTTC. This codes for CASSQDVLEGRNGYTF.

The rearrangement joins TRBV7-8 to TRBJ2-5, with a possible D match to TRBD1 (7 bases). Per germline, CDR1 SGHVS and CDR2 FQNEAQ. This CDR3 has 12 amino acids. V lost 8 bases to trimming and J lost 5 bases, with 12 bases between them. CDR3 amino acids: CASGGTEETQYF. The CDR3 DNA reads as TGTGCCAGCGGGGGGACAGAGGAGACCCAGTACTTC.

The chain has TRBV15 and TRBJ1-3, with 8 bases aligning to TRBD1. J lost 10 bases, V lost 0 bases, and 8 bases had no gene match. Germline CDR1 and CDR2: LNHNV and YYDKDF (reference sequence). CDR3 size: 15 residues. CDR3 coding DNA: TGTGCCACCAGCAGAGATTCAGGGACAGGTGGGACCATATATTTT. Amino acid sequence: CATSRDSGTGGTIYF.

The gene calls are TRBV5-1 and TRBJ2-5; no definite D call. This CDR3 is built from 15 residues. Germline V CDR1 and CDR2: SGHRS, YFSETQ. V shed 0 bases and J shed 5 bases, with 14 bases lying between them. Written as DNA, the CDR3 is TGCGCCAGCAGCTTGGCCTCACAGACCGGGGAGACCCAGTACTTC. This sequence encodes CASSLASQTGETQYF.

This clonotype has just a few counts. The J gene is TRBJ2-1, the V gene TRBV4-3; 7 positions agree with TRBD2. The V gene's germline CDR1 is LGHNA and CDR2 YSLEER. The CDR3 is made up of 15 amino acids. With 0 bases clipped from V and 9 bases from J, the junction kept 8 bases outside the gene matches. CDR3 amino acids: CASSQEIWASGEQFF. The CDR3 DNA reads TGCGCCAGCAGCCAAGAGATATGGGCTAGCGGTGAGCAGTTCTTC.

V gene TRBV7-8 combines with J gene TRBJ2-3; D is tentatively TRBD1 or TRBD2 (7 bases each). The CDR3 sequence is 16 residues long. Germline-derived CDR1 and CDR2 are SGHVS and FQNEAQ. Trimming cost V 3 bases and J 0 bases, with 13 bases left between them. CDR3 bases: TGTGCCAGCAGCTTCGGGGGGACAGCTAGCACAGATACGCAGTATTTT. Translated: CASSFGGTASTDTQYF.

This clonotype has a handful of counts. This chain links TRBV6-1 with TRBJ2-1; tentatively, D is TRBD1 (6 bases). V was clipped by 6 bases and J by 0 bases, with 12 bases between them. The CDR3 is 15 residues long. From germline, CDR1 is MNHNS and CDR2 SASEGT. CDR3 region: CASRPGVSSYNEQFF. The CDR3 DNA sequence: TGTGCCAGCAGACCAGGGGTTAGCTCCTACAATGAGCAGTTCTTC.

This clonotype is medium-sized within its sample. J is TRBJ2-5 and V is TRBV7-3; 8 nucleotides agree with TRBD2. The CDR3 loop spans 14 amino acids. In germline, CDR1 is SGHTA, CDR2 FQGTGA. Losses at the gene ends were 5 bases for V and 5 bases for J; bases not matched to a gene: 7. The DNA for the CDR3 is TGTGCCAGCAGCCCGGGGGGGCCCTTGGAGACCCAGTACTTC. This gives the protein CASSPGGPLETQYF.

This clonotype was observed a few times. The chain uses TRBV3-1 and TRBJ2-1; D is possibly TRBD1 (7 bases). The CDR3 consists of 14 residues. Trimming shortened V by 1 base and J by 8 bases, and 12 bases separated the two germline ends. CDR1 and CDR2 (germline): LGHDT, YNNKEL (reference sequence). The DNA of the CDR3 is TGTGCCAGCAGCCAAGTCCCCAGGGGGGATGAGCAGTTCTTC. This codes for CASSQVPRGDEQFF.